This TCR beta chain was sequenced for a study of response to subunit inactivated influenza vaccine. TCRdb re-called the RT-PCR reads with MiXCR, one entry per CDR3 protein. The sample has fewer than 600,000 distinct CDR3 sequences, around 7.9% seen once. CDR1 SGHDN and CDR2 FVKESK come from the germline V gene. The CDR3 has 14 residues. The V segment lost 4 bases and the J segment 5 bases; nucleotides outside the gene matches: 4. Sequences were derived from PBMCs from blood, sampled around 2 years after vaccination. This receptor was obtained from a man aged 50 to 69 who received an inactivated influenza vaccine. The V gene is TRBV14, the J gene TRBJ2-7; 11 bases match TRBD1. For the CDR3, the DNA is TGTGCCAGCAGCCCCTGGACAGGGGGCGACGAGCAGTACTTC. Protein product: CASSPWTGGDEQYF.